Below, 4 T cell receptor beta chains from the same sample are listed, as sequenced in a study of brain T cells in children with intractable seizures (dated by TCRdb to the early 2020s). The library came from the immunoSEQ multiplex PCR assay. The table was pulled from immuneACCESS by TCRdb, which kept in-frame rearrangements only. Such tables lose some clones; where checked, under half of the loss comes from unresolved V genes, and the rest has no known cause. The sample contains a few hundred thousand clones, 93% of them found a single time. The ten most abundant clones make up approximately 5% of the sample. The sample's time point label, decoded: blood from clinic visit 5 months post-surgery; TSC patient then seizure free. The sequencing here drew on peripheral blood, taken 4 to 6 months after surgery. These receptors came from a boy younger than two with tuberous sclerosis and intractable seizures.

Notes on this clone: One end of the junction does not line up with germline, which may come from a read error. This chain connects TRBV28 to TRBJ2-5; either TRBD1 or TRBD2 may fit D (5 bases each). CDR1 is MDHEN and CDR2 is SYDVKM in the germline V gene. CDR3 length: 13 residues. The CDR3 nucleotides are TGTGCCAGCAGTTGGGACCTAGAAGAGGCCCAGTACTTC. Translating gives CASSWDLEEAQYF. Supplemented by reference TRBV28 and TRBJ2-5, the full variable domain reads DVKVTQSSRYLVKRTGEKVFLECVQDMDHENMFWYRQDPGLGLRLIYFSYDVKMKEKGDIPEGYSVSREKKERFSLILESASTNQTSMYLCASSWDLEEAQYFGPGTRLLVL.

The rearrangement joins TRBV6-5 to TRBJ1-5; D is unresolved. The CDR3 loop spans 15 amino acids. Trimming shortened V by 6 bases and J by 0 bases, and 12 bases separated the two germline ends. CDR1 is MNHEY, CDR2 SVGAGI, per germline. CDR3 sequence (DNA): TGTGCCAGCAGCCGCGCCTTTGGTAGCAATCAGCCCCAGCATTTT. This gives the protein CASSRAFGSNQPQHF.

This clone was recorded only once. The CDR3 DNA reads as TGTGCCACTTCATCCGGACAGGGGATCCCTTGGCAGCCCCAGCATTTT. The encoded protein is CATSSGQGIPWQPQHF. This chain joins TRBV24-1 and TRBJ1-5; 9 bases fit TRBD1. Losses at the gene ends were 10 bases for V and 7 bases for J; bases not matched to a gene: 16. Germline values: CDR1 KGHDR, CDR2 SFDVKD. CDR3 length: 16 amino acids.

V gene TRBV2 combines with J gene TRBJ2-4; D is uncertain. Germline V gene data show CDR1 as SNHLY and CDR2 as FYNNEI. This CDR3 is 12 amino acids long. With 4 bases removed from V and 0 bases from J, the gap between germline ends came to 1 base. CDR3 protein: CASSGAKNIQYF. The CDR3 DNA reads TGTGCCAGCAGTGGAGCCAAAAACATTCAGTACTTC. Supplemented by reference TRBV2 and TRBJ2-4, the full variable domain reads EPEVTQTPSHQVTQMGQEVILRCVPISNHLYFYWYRQILGQKVEFLVSFYNNEISEKSEIFDDQFSVERPDGSNFTLKIRSTKLEDSAMYFCASSGAKNIQYFGAGTRLSVL.